This passage covers 18 T cell receptor beta chains from one sample sequenced in a study of cytomegalovirus exposure and HLA in healthy donors. Primers: 60 Vbeta forward and 13 Jbeta reverse. Only in-frame clones appear in the TCRdb table, and some are missing; sequencing was by immunoSEQ multiplex PCR. The profile shows tens of thousands of clones, roughly 77% of them singletons. Sequenced: PBMCs. These receptor sequences come from a woman aged 35 to 49 in good health and CMV-seropositive.

This clone has only one observation. This sequence joins TRBV29-1 and TRBJ2-1; 7 positions agree with TRBD1. The CDR3 is made up of 13 amino acids. The J segment lost 7 bases and the V segment lost 6 bases, leaving 9 bases of the junction unmatched. Germline V CDR1 and CDR2: SQVTM, ANQGSEA. DNA for the CDR3: TGCAGCGTCCGCCCACAGGGGTTTAATGAGCAGTTCTTC. It specifies CSVRPQGFNEQFF.

As DNA, the CDR3 is TGTGCCAGCAGCTTAGGTACTAGCAGCTACGAGCAGTACTTC. Translation: CASSLGTSSYEQYF. The V gene is TRBV7-6, the J gene TRBJ2-7, with D possibly being TRBD2 (6 bases). V was shortened by 1 base and J by 3 bases, with 10 bases between the two germline ends. Germline CDR1 is SGHVS and CDR2 is FNYEAQ. The CDR3 extends over 14 amino acids. Full variable domain (remainder filled in from reference TRBV7-6 and TRBJ2-7): GAGVSQSPRYKVTKRGQDVALRCDPISGHVSLYWYRQALGQGPEFLTYFNYEAQQDKSGLPNDRFSAERPEGSISTLTIQRTEQRDSAMYRCASSLGTSSYEQYFGPGTRLTVT.

The chain carries TRBV30 and TRBJ1-1; perhaps TRBD1 as D (6 bases). The CDR3 length is 15 residues. Germline V gives CDR1 GTSNPN, CDR2 SVGIG (reference sequence). Trimming cost V 0 bases and J 2 bases, with 13 bases left between them. In DNA, the CDR3 is TGTGCCTGGAGTGTGGGAGGGGGATCCAACACTGAAGCTTTCTTT. Encoded protein: CAWSVGGGSNTEAFF.

This clone was recorded a few times. The gene calls are TRBV5-4 and TRBJ2-7, with a tentative D call TRBD2 (7 bases). The CDR3 is 15 residues long. Germline values: CDR1 SGHNT, CDR2 YYREEE (reference sequence). V dropped 4 bases and J dropped 5 bases, with 19 bases sitting between them. The CDR3 here is CASSPRMSGGDEQYF. CDR3 in DNA: TGTGCCAGCAGCCCCCGGATGTCGGGGGGCGACGAGCAGTACTTC.

This clone was found once. V is TRBV5-1 and J is TRBJ1-2; TRBD1 matches at 7 bases. Per the germline V gene, CDR1 is SGHRS and CDR2 is YFSETQ. The CDR3 is made up of 15 amino acids. V lost 4 bases and J lost 4; bases outside the gene matches: 10. The CDR3 DNA follows: TGCGCCAGCAGCACCGACCGGGACAGCAGCTATGGCTACACCTTC. It translates to CASSTDRDSSYGYTF.

V is TRBV29-1 and J is TRBJ1-2; 9 bases line up with TRBD1. Germline V gives CDR1 SQVTM, CDR2 ANQGSEA. Unmatched junction bases numbered 16, after V lost 6 bases and J lost 8 bases. CDR3 size: 15 residues. Here the CDR3 reads CSVPDLPGQGDGYTF. CDR3 nucleotide sequence: TGCAGCGTACCCGACCTTCCGGGACAGGGCGACGGCTACACCTTC. The entire variable domain, with the rest obtained from reference TRBV29-1 and TRBJ1-2, is as follows: SAVISQKPSRDICQRGTSLTIQCQVDSQVTMMFWYRQQPGQSLTLIATANQGSEATYESGFVIDKFPISRPNLTFSTLTVSNMSPEDSSIYLCSVPDLPGQGDGYTFGSGTRLTVV.

The chain employs TRBV4-1 and TRBJ1-3; 8 nucleotides align to TRBD1. Germline V gene sequence: CDR1 MGHRA, CDR2 YSYEKL. The CDR3 is 17 residues long. After removal of 1 base from V and 0 bases from J, the junction contained 5 bases not matched to a gene. DNA of the CDR3: TGCGCCAGCAGCCAAGGGCAGGGGGCGATCTCTGGAAACACCATATATTTT. This codes for CASSQGQGAISGNTIYF.

The chain recombines TRBV5-1 with TRBJ2-1; weak D call: TRBD1 (5 bases). The V gene's germline CDR1 is SGHRS and CDR2 YFSETQ. The CDR3 contains 13 residues. Trimming took off 3 bases at V and 5 bases at J, with 9 bases between the two ends. This chain's CDR3 is CASSSNRNNEQFF. DNA for the CDR3: TGCGCCAGCAGCTCTAACAGGAACAATGAGCAGTTCTTC.

The genes are TRBV4-1 and TRBJ2-3; no reliable D call. Germline V lookup: CDR1 MGHRA, CDR2 YSYEKL. V was cut by 2 bases and J by 6 bases, with 12 bases left in between. CDR3 length: 14 residues. The CDR3 sequence: CASSQLDLTDTQYF. CDR3 DNA sequence: TGCGCCAGCAGCCAACTCGATCTGACTGATACGCAGTATTTT.

This chain uses TRBV29-1 with TRBJ2-3, with 13 bases that match TRBD2. The junction had 8 bases not matched to a gene; V was cut back by 5 bases and J by 6 bases. Germline loops: CDR1 SQVTM, CDR2 ANQGSEA. The CDR3 contains 15 residues. The CDR3 sequence: CSVSTSGGRADTQYF. The CDR3 DNA reads as TGCAGCGTTTCGACTAGCGGGGGGAGAGCGGATACGCAGTATTTT.

J is TRBJ1-1 and V is TRBV4-1, with TRBD1 matching over 7 bases. The CDR3 has 13 amino acids. Trimming cost V 3 bases and J 7 bases; bases outside gene matches: 5. Germline lookup yields CDR1 MGHRA and CDR2 YSYEKL. CDR3 sequence (DNA): TGCGCCAGCAGCCACGGGACAGCCATTGAAGCTTTCTTT. This gives the protein CASSHGTAIEAFF.

The chain joins TRBV7-9 to TRBJ2-5; possibly TRBD1 for D (6 bases). V shed 5 bases and J shed 5 bases, with 24 bases lying between them. The germline V gene encodes CDR1 SEHNR and CDR2 FQNEAQ (reference sequence). CDR3 size: 17 residues. The CDR3 sequence: CASSQTVDSRLWETQYF. In nucleotides, the CDR3 is TGTGCCAGCAGCCAAACCGTGGACAGCCGGCTGTGGGAGACCCAGTACTTC.

The J gene is TRBJ2-1, the V gene TRBV27, with 8 bases fitting TRBD1. Germline CDR1 and CDR2: MNHEY and SMNVEV (reference sequence). This CDR3 is 15 amino acids long. Trimming cost V 3 bases and J 5 bases; bases outside gene matches: 6. CDR3 sequence reads: CASSFSDRVNNEQFF. Written as DNA, the CDR3 is TGTGCCAGCAGTTTTTCGGACAGGGTGAACAATGAGCAGTTCTTC.

The chain carries TRBV2 and TRBJ1-1; tentative D call: TRBD1 (6 bases). The germline V and J ends were trimmed by 8 bases and 4 bases, with 14 bases remaining between them. Germline assignment: CDR1 SNHLY and CDR2 FYNNEI. The CDR3 is made up of 13 amino acids. The CDR3 sequence: CASLRGGGTEAFF. The DNA of the CDR3 is TGTGCCAGCCTCAGGGGCGGGGGCACTGAAGCTTTCTTT. Drawing the rest from reference TRBV2 and TRBJ1-1, the complete variable domain is EPEVTQTPSHQVTQMGQEVILRCVPISNHLYFYWYRQILGQKVEFLVSFYNNEISEKSEIFDDQFSVERPDGSNFTLKIRSTKLEDSAMYFCASLRGGGTEAFFGQGTRLTVV.

In its sample, this clone was seen a few times. The V and J genes are TRBV18 and TRBJ1-1; TRBD1 agrees at 9 bases. Unmatched junction bases numbered 7, after V lost 4 bases and J lost 4 bases. Germline lookup yields CDR1 KGHSH and CDR2 LQKENI. This CDR3 spans 15 amino acids. CDR3 residues: CASSQRTGESTEAFF. CDR3 DNA sequence: TGTGCCAGCTCACAACGGACAGGGGAGAGCACTGAAGCTTTCTTT.

This clone occurred a few times. The rearrangement links TRBV19 to TRBJ2-7; 7 bases are shared with TRBD1. Trimming at V came to 5 bases and at J to 5 bases, leaving 12 bases not matched to a gene. In germline, CDR1 is LNHDA, CDR2 SQIVND (reference sequence). This CDR3 is 15 amino acids long. Here the CDR3 reads CASSVRWDSIHEQYF. The CDR3 DNA follows: TGTGCCAGTAGTGTGCGCTGGGACAGCATCCACGAGCAGTACTTC.

The chain employs TRBV7-2 and TRBJ2-7, with 11 bases identical to TRBD1. V was clipped by 5 bases and J by 3 bases; unmatched bases: 3. Germline V gene lookup returns CDR1 SGHTA and CDR2 FQGNSA. CDR3 length equals 14 residues. This CDR3 reads CASSPGTGGYEQYF. CDR3 in DNA: TGTGCCAGCAGCCCCGGGACAGGGGGCTACGAGCAGTACTTC.

In this sample, this clone turned up once. J is TRBJ2-5 and V is TRBV5-6; 8 bases agree with TRBD2. The CDR3 is 13 amino acids. CDR1 SGHDT and CDR2 YYEEEE come from the germline V gene. V shed 6 bases and J 5 bases; nucleotides not matched to a gene: 6. The CDR3 coding sequence is TGTGCCAGCACCCGGGGGGGCAGGGAGACCCAGTACTTC. Translation gives CASTRGGRETQYF.